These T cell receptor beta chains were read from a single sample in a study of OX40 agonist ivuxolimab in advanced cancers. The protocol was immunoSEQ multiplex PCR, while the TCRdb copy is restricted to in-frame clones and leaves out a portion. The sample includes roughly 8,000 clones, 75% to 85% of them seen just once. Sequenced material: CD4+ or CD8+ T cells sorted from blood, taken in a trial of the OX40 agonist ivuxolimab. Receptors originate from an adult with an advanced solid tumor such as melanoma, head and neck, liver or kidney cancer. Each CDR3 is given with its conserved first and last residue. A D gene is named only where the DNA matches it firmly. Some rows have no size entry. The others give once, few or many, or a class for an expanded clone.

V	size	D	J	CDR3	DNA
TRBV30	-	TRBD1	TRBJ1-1	CAWSLQGARTEAFF	TGTGCCTGGAGTCTCCAGGGGGCTCGGACTGAAGCTTTCTTT
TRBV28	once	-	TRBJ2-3	CATTRTDTQYF	TGTGCCACCACGCGGACAGATACGCAGTATTTT
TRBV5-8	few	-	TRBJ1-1	CASSLGAGTEAFF	TGTGCCAGCAGCTTGGGAGCTGGGACTGAAGCTTTCTTT
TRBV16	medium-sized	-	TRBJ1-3	CASSPYGSGNTIYF	TGTGCCAGCAGCCCTTACGGATCTGGAAACACCATATATTTT
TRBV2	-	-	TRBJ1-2	CASSEARTANYGYTF	TGTGCCAGCAGTGAAGCTAGGACGGCGAACTATGGCTACACCTTC
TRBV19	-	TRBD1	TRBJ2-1	CASSITGGPNEQFF	TGTGCCAGTAGTATAACAGGGGGTCCAAATGAGCAGTTCTTC
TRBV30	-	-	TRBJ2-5	CAWSYETQYF	TGTGCCTGGAGTTATGAGACCCAGTACTTC
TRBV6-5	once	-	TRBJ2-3	CASTSRAGTGTQYF	TGTGCCAGCACCTCTCGAGCGGGCACAGGTACGCAGTATTTT
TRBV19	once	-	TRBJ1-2	CASSMSLRGDRYGYTF	TGTGCCAGTAGTATGTCCCTGAGGGGGGACCGGTATGGCTACACCTTC
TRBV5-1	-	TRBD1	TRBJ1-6	CASSFWTGDRRNSPLHF	TGCGCCAGCAGCTTCTGGACAGGGGACAGGCGTAATTCACCCCTCCACTTT
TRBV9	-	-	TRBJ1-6	CASSVGGHDNSPLHF	TGTGCCAGCAGCGTAGGGGGACACGATAATTCACCCCTCCACTTT
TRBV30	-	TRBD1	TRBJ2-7	CAWTPGTGGYEQYF	TGTGCCTGGACCCCCGGGACAGGGGGCTACGAGCAGTACTTC
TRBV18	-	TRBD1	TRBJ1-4	CASSPYVGTANEKLFF	TGTGCCAGCTCACCATACGTCGGGACAGCTAATGAAAAACTGTTTTTT
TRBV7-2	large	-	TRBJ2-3	CASSLRGGAGDTQYF	TGTGCCAGCAGCTTAAGGGGGGGGGCGGGGGATACGCAGTATTTT
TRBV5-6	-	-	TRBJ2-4	CASSLARGRNIQYF	TGTGCCAGCAGCTTGGCCAGAGGGAGGAACATTCAGTACTTC
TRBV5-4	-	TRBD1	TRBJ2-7	CASRDGTGGSYEQYF	TGTGCCAGCAGGGACGGGACAGGAGGGTCCTACGAGCAGTACTTC
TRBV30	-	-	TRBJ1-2	CAYSTTLEANYGYTF	TGTGCCTACTCGACAACCCTTGAAGCTAACTATGGCTACACCTTC
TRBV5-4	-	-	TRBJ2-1	CASSLDGRDSNEQFF	TGTGCCAGCAGCTTGGACGGGAGGGACAGCAATGAGCAGTTCTTC
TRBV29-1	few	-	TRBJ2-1	CSVPFERGINEQFF	TGCAGCGTACCATTTGAGCGAGGAATAAATGAGCAGTTCTTC
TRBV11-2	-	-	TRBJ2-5	CASSLDHSSQETQYF	TGTGCCAGCAGCTTAGATCATTCTTCCCAAGAGACCCAGTACTTC
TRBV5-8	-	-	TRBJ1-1	CASSLRAPAFF	TGTGCCAGCAGCTTGCGGGCTCCCGCTTTCTTT
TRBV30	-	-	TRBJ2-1	CAWSVANEQFF	TGTGCCTGGAGTGTGGCCAATGAGCAGTTCTTC
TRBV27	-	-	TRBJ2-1	CASSPPEGGAYNEQFF	TGTGCCAGCAGTCCCCCAGAGGGCGGGGCCTACAATGAGCAGTTCTTC
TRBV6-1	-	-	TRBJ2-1	CATGDGEQFF	TGTGCCACCGGCGATGGGGAGCAGTTCTTC
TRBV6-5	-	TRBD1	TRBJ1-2	CASSLDRGLPDYGYTF	TGTGCCAGCAGTTTGGACAGGGGGCTTCCCGACTATGGCTACACCTTC
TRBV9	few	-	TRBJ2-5	CASSVAEQGSETQYF	TGTGCCAGCAGCGTAGCTGAACAGGGTAGTGAGACCCAGTACTTC
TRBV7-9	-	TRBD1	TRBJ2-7	CASSAAGTDSYEQYF	TGTGCCAGCAGCGCCGCCGGGACAGACTCCTACGAGCAGTACTTC
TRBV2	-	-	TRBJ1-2	CASKSGDGYTF	TGTGCCAGCAAATCTGGGGATGGCTACACCTTC
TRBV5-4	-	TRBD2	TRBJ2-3	CASSLGLAGRTDTQYF	TGTGCCAGCAGCTTGGGACTAGCGGGGCGCACAGATACGCAGTATTTT
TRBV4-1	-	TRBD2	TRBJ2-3	CASSQVAGGDTQYF	TGCGCCAGCAGCCAAGTTGCGGGAGGGGATACGCAGTATTTT
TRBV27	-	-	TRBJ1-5	CASSLGQGIQPQHF	TGTGCCAGCAGTTTAGGTCAGGGGATCCAGCCCCAGCATTTT
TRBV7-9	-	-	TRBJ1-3	CASSPPRGASGNTIYF	TGTGCCAGCAGCCCCCCCCGGGGGGCCTCTGGAAACACCATATATTTT
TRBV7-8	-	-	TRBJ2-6	CASSTSYPQSRANVLTF	TGTGCCAGCAGCACGTCTTACCCACAAAGTCGGGCCAACGTCCTGACTTTC
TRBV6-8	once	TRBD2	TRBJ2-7	CASRTPTPASGSSYEQYF	TGTGCCAGCAGAACACCCACCCCCGCTAGCGGGAGCTCCTACGAGCAGTACTTC
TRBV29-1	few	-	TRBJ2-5	CSVEVGNESETQYF	TGCAGCGTTGAAGTCGGAAATGAGTCTGAGACCCAGTACTTC
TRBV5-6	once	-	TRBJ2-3	CASSSYTDTQYF	TGTGCCAGCAGCTCGTACACAGATACGCAGTATTTT
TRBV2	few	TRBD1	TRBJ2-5	CASSEGDREAETQYF	TGTGCCAGCAGTGAAGGGGACAGGGAGGCCGAGACCCAGTACTTC
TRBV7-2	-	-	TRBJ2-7	CASSLDPYEQYF	TGTGCCAGCAGCTTGGATCCCTACGAGCAGTACTTC
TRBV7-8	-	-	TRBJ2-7	CASSLERYDSYEQYF	TGTGCCAGCAGCTTAGAGAGGTATGACAGCTACGAGCAGTACTTC
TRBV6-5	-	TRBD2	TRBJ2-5	CASRTLAGVPETQYF	TGTGCCAGCAGGACTCTAGCGGGAGTACCAGAGACCCAGTACTTC